This paragraph reports one TCR beta chain. Antigen specificity is unknown. The sample's time point: blood at routine non-recurrence follow-up after resection. Whole RNA from tumor, nontumor lung or frozen PBMC was sequenced unsorted. Every cDNA TCR molecule received its own unique molecular identifier. TCRdb used MiXCR to reprocess the 5' RACE reads, holding one entry per CDR3 protein. The sample holds some 10,000 distinct CDR3 sequences, around 23% seen once. The sample comes from a study of spatial heterogeneity in lung cancer. Overall study: Sequenced were any available follow-up PBMC samples, which had been obtained a median of approximately two years after resection. Broader study findings: At resection, ubiquitous expanded tumor TCRs appeared in blood more than at follow-up.

The germline gives CDR1 SGHAT, CDR2 FQNNGV. This CDR3 comprises 15 residues. Trimming removed 0 bases at V and 3 bases at J, with 12 bases between. This clonotype originated in a male donor with early-stage non-small cell lung cancer. The chain carries TRBV11-2 and TRBJ2-7; D is undetermined. The input for sequencing was PBMCs, taken at follow-up. The CDR3 reads CASSLEGPAVYEQYF. The DNA for the CDR3 is TGTGCCAGCAGCTTAGAAGGACCGGCGGTCTACGAGCAGTACTTC. Using reference TRBV11-2 and TRBJ2-7 for the parts outside the CDR3, the full variable domain is EAGVAQSPRYKIIEKRQSVAFWCNPISGHATLYWYQQILGQGPKLLIQFQNNGVVDDSQLPKDRFSAERLKGVDSTLKIQPAKLEDSAVYLCASSLEGPAVYEQYFGPGTRLTVT.